The 11 T cell receptor beta chains in this list originate from one sample, sequenced in a study of CD8+CD57+ T cells in acquired aplastic anemia. TCR beta VDJ and CDR3 profiles were obtained from a genomic DNA template. TCRdb redid the calling of the reads with MiXCR, one entry per CDR3 protein. The sample lists 450,000 to 550,000 distinct CDR3 sequences; roughly a third were seen once. In patients chosen for sequencing, flow cytometry had shown CD8+CD57+ cell expansion. Specimen: sorted CD4+, CD8+, or CD8+CD57+ T cells (not recorded which) from PBMCs. These TCRs come from a human donor with aplastic anemia.

Regarding this clonotype: Since a much larger clone is just one base distant, this may be a read error. This rearrangement joins TRBV24-1 to TRBJ1-2; D call uncertain. Germline-derived CDR1 and CDR2 are KGHDR and SFDVKD. The CDR3 consists of 16 residues. This CDR3 reads CAASDSDPNPNYGYTF. CDR3 nucleotides: TGTGCCGCCAGTGATTCAGATCCCAACCCTAACTATGGCTACACCTTC.

This clonotype has more than one count but fewer than ten. The chain joins TRBV11-1 to TRBJ1-3, with a possible D match to TRBD1 (5 bases). V shed 5 bases and J shed 5 bases, with 19 bases lying between them. This CDR3 region has 16 residues. Germline values: CDR1 SGHAT, CDR2 FQDESV (reference sequence). The CDR3 reads CASSPTKTGGRNTIYF. CDR3 nucleotides: TGTGCCAGCAGCCCTACCAAAACAGGCGGCCGAAACACCATATATTTT.

This clonotype showed up many times. The rearrangement links TRBV20-1 to TRBJ1-5; D remains ambiguous. V dropped 3 bases and J dropped 4 bases, with 13 bases sitting between them. Looked up from germline, CDR1 is DFQATT and CDR2 is SNEGSKA (reference sequence). The CDR3 is 14 amino acids. The CDR3 region is CSASIYGVNQPQHF. The CDR3 nucleotides are TGCAGTGCTAGTATTTACGGGGTGAATCAGCCCCAGCATTTT.

This clonotype was seen a few times. The CDR3: CSASLGLRGLNTEAFF. CDR3 coding DNA: TGCAGTGCTAGTCTTGGGCTCCGGGGATTGAACACTGAAGCTTTCTTT. The rearrangement links TRBV20-1 to TRBJ1-1, with D uncertain. CDR1 and CDR2 from the germline V gene are DFQATT and SNEGSKA (reference sequence). The CDR3 is 16 residues long. Trimming shortened V by 3 bases and J by 0 bases, and 17 bases separated the two germline ends.

The J gene is TRBJ1-6, the V gene TRBV6-1; TRBD1 matches 8 bases. J was trimmed by 13 bases and V by 2 bases; bases with no gene match: 13. This CDR3 region has 16 residues. The germline V gene encodes CDR1 MNHNS and CDR2 SASEGT. CDR3 region: CASSETPGDRRLPLHF. The CDR3 nucleotides are TGTGCCAGCAGTGAAACTCCGGGGGACAGGCGTCTTCCCCTCCACTTT.

In this sample, this clonotype turned up a few times. This chain uses TRBV12-5 with TRBJ1-3; D remains unclear. This CDR3 spans 16 amino acids. V shed 0 bases and J shed 0 bases, with 9 bases lying between them. From germline, CDR1 is LGHNT and CDR2 FRNRAP. The CDR3 spells CASGLVRQSSGNTIYF. DNA of the CDR3: TGTGCTAGTGGTTTGGTGCGGCAGAGCTCTGGAAACACCATATATTTT.

This clonotype has a count of ten or more. The chain has TRBV20-1 and TRBJ2-7, with 9 nucleotides matching TRBD1. V was pared by 6 bases and J by 2 bases, with 8 bases of the junction left unmatched. This CDR3 is built from 14 residues. Germline V gene data show CDR1 as DFQATT and CDR2 as SNEGSKA (reference sequence). Here the CDR3 reads CSANGQGNPYEQYF. As DNA, the CDR3 is TGCAGTGCAAATGGACAGGGGAACCCCTACGAGCAGTACTTC.

The V and J genes are TRBV20-1 and TRBJ2-3; 7 bases agree with TRBD2. The CDR3 has 15 residues. CDR1 DFQATT and CDR2 SNEGSKA come from the germline V gene (reference sequence). The trim removed 4 bases at V and 1 base at J, leaving 8 bases unmatched. CDR3 protein: CSATASGVGTDTQYF. The CDR3 coding sequence is TGCAGTGCTACGGCTAGCGGAGTGGGCACAGATACGCAGTATTTT.

The chain employs TRBV19 and TRBJ2-3, with D possibly being TRBD2 (6 bases). CDR1 and CDR2 (germline): LNHDA, SQIVND (reference sequence). This CDR3 region has 16 residues. Trimming removed 5 bases from V and 6 bases from J, with 21 bases in between. For the CDR3, the DNA is TGTGCCAGTAGTTTTGGACTATTGCGGGCCGAGGATACGCAGTATTTT. This codes for CASSFGLLRAEDTQYF. The whole variable domain, remainder taken from reference TRBV19 and TRBJ2-3, is DGGITQSPKYLFRKEGQNVTLSCEQNLNHDAMYWYRQDPGQGLRLIYYSQIVNDFQKGDIAEGYSVSREKKESFPLTVTSAQKNPTAFYLCASSFGLLRAEDTQYFGPGTRLTVL.

V and J are TRBV10-3 and TRBJ1-6; tentatively, D is TRBD1 (5 bases). Germline CDR1 is ENHRY and CDR2 is SYGVKD. V lost 0 bases to trimming and J lost 7 bases, with 10 bases between them. The CDR3 runs 15 residues. The DNA of the CDR3 is TGTGCCATCAGTGAGTCAGGCGGGGACAATTCACCCCTCCACTTT. Protein sequence: CAISESGGDNSPLHF.

Of note for this clonotype: Germline and junction disagree at one end, which may indicate a read error. CDR3 coding DNA: TGCGCCAGTGAGTGGCGGGAAGGCTACGAGCAGTGCTTC. Its translation is CASEWREGYEQCF. V and J are TRBV10-2 and TRBJ2-7; the D gene is possibly TRBD2 (6 bases). CDR1 and CDR2 (germline): WSHSY, SAAADI. The CDR3 consists of 13 residues.